One and the same sample provided the 16 T cell receptor beta chains below, sequenced in a study of T cells after somatic rescue of genetic block (dated by TCRdb to the early 2020s). The library was made by the immunoSEQ multiplex PCR assay. Imported from immuneACCESS, the table was reduced by TCRdb to in-frame sequences with V and J called. These copies leave out some clones; in studies compared against another copy, an unresolved V gene accounts for under half, and the cause of the remainder is not known. This sample has tens of thousands of clones in its table, and about 92% of those were observed once. The ten top clones hold approximately 3% of the sample. The sample was peripheral blood mononuclear cells (PBMCs). These receptors were obtained from a man aged 35 to 55.

The chain carries TRBV5-1 and TRBJ1-1; 7 bases line up with TRBD1. Losses at the gene ends were 7 bases for V and 4 bases for J; bases not matched to a gene: 10. The CDR3 sequence is 14 residues long. The germline V gene encodes CDR1 SGHRS and CDR2 YFSETQ. CDR3 loop: CASFEGAGSTEAFF. The DNA for the CDR3 is TGCGCCAGCTTCGAGGGGGCAGGGAGCACTGAAGCTTTCTTT.

This chain connects TRBV18 to TRBJ1-3; possibly TRBD1 for D (5 bases). CDR1 and CDR2 from the germline V gene are KGHSH and LQKENI. This CDR3 comprises 14 residues. V was trimmed by 3 bases and J by 4 bases, leaving 10 bases between them. The CDR3 protein is CASSPGAEGNTIYF. The DNA of the CDR3 is TGTGCCAGCTCACCTGGGGCGGAAGGAAACACCATATATTTT.

The chain carries TRBV4-3 and TRBJ2-3, with 8 bases fitting TRBD1. Germline loops: CDR1 LGHNA, CDR2 YSLEER. The CDR3 is 14 residues long. Germline trimming cut 2 bases from V and 4 bases from J; bases unmatched to any gene: 2. The CDR3 region has the DNA TGCGCCAGCAGCCAACAGGGGGCTGCAGATACGCAGTATTTT. Its translation: CASSQQGAADTQYF.

Notes on this clone: The junction and the germline gene differ at one end; a read error may be behind it. V is TRBV4-3 and J is TRBJ1-4; TRBD1 is a possible D gene (5 bases). Germline CDR1 LGHNA, CDR2 YSLEER. The CDR3 spans 13 residues. Written as DNA, the CDR3 is TGCGCCACCAGCCAGGGACCTAATGAAAAACTGTTTTTT. This translates into CATSQGPNEKLFF.

This clone was seen more than once but under ten times. The DNA for the CDR3 is TGTGCCAGCAGCTTGGGTAGGAACACTGAAGCTTTCTTT. This translates into CASSLGRNTEAFF. V usage is TRBV5-5 and J usage is TRBJ1-1, with no clear D. The CDR3 totals 13 residues. Trimming stripped 0 bases from V and 1 base from J, with 4 bases between. Germline loops: CDR1 SGHKS, CDR2 YYEKEE (reference sequence).

In its sample, this clone was seen once. Written as DNA, the CDR3 is TGTGCCAGCAGTTACACCGGGACAGGGGGGAGCAATCAGCCCCAGCATTTT. It codes for CASSYTGTGGSNQPQHF. This chain connects TRBV28 to TRBJ1-5; 11 positions agree with TRBD1. The ends lost 4 bases at V and 1 base at J; junction bases unmatched: 6. This CDR3 is built from 17 residues. Germline V gives CDR1 MDHEN, CDR2 SYDVKM.

This rearrangement joins TRBV6-1 to TRBJ2-3; D is possibly TRBD1 or TRBD2 (5 bases each). The CDR3 sequence is 14 residues long. The V end was cut by 3 bases, the J end by 5 bases, with 12 bases between. CDR1 MNHNS and CDR2 SASEGT come from the germline V gene. The CDR3 bases are TGTGCCAGCAGTGAGAGGGGCGAGATAGATACGCAGTATTTT. Residues: CASSERGEIDTQYF.

This sequence joins TRBV4-3 and TRBJ2-3; TRBD2 matches 12 bases. The V gene end was trimmed by 0 bases and the J gene end by 7 bases; junction bases not matched to a gene: 5. Germline loops: CDR1 LGHNA, CDR2 YSLEER. There are 16 residues in the CDR3. The CDR3 DNA sequence: TGCGCCAGCAGCCAAGAAGCTAGCGGGAGGGTAAATACGCAGTATTTT. Protein: CASSQEASGRVNTQYF.

Only one count was recorded for this clone. J is TRBJ2-2 and V is TRBV2; 7 bases fit TRBD1. From germline, CDR1 is SNHLY and CDR2 FYNNEI. With V trimmed by 6 bases and J by 5 bases, 3 bases remained unmatched. This CDR3 spans 13 amino acids. Here the CDR3 DNA reads TGTGCCAGCAGGGTACAGGGGACCGGGGAGCTGTTTTTT. Translated, it gives CASRVQGTGELFF.

CDR3 residues: CASSPRAKLNTGELFF. In DNA form, the CDR3 reads TGTGCCAGCAGCCCTAGAGCCAAACTGAACACCGGGGAGCTGTTTTTT. This chain joins TRBV11-3 and TRBJ2-2; D is uncertain. CDR1 is SGHNT and CDR2 is YENEEA in the germline V gene. Trimming removed 5 bases from V and 1 base from J, with 14 bases in between. The CDR3 is made up of 16 amino acids.

The J gene is TRBJ2-3, the V gene TRBV6-1, with 14 bases matching TRBD2. Germline V gives CDR1 MNHNS, CDR2 SASEGT. This CDR3 is 18 amino acids long. V shed 4 bases and J 0 bases; nucleotides not matched to a gene: 6. The CDR3 sequence: CASSGLAGGRRSTDTQYF. The CDR3 DNA follows: TGTGCCAGCAGTGGACTAGCGGGAGGGAGAAGAAGCACAGATACGCAGTATTTT.

This chain uses TRBV7-9 with TRBJ2-2, with D maybe TRBD1 (6 bases). The CDR3 loop spans 19 amino acids. Trimming pared 4 bases from V and 0 bases from J, leaving 21 bases between. Germline CDR1 SEHNR, CDR2 FQNEAQ (reference sequence). The CDR3 nucleotides read TGTGCCAGCAGCTCCTCCCGGACAGACCTAAACGCGAACACCGGGGAGCTGTTTTTT. Its translation is CASSSSRTDLNANTGELFF.

This chain uses TRBV5-6 with TRBJ1-5; D possibly corresponds to TRBD1 (5 bases). The germline CDR1 and CDR2 sequences are SGHDT and YYEEEE. This CDR3 contains 15 residues. Trimming cost V 4 bases and J 6 bases, with 17 bases left between them. The CDR3 DNA follows: TGTGCCAGCAGCAGAACTGGGGTGGGGGGTCAGCCCCAGCATTTT. Amino acid sequence: CASSRTGVGGQPQHF.

The chain recombines TRBV4-3 with TRBJ2-1, with 7 positions matching TRBD2. CDR3 length equals 20 residues. With 1 base clipped from V and 0 bases from J, the junction kept 15 bases outside the gene matches. Per germline, CDR1 LGHNA and CDR2 YSLEER. The CDR3 DNA is TGCGCCAGCAGCCAAGGTAGAAGCACTAGCGCCCAAAGCTCCTACAATGAGCAGTTCTTC. Residues: CASSQGRSTSAQSSYNEQFF.

The rearrangement links TRBV7-9 to TRBJ2-7; 10 bases are a match to TRBD2. In germline, CDR1 is SEHNR, CDR2 FQNEAQ (reference sequence). V trimming: 3 bases; J trimming: 3 bases; junction bases outside the gene matches: 11. This CDR3 contains 17 residues. CDR3 amino acids: CASSFSSSGRSGYEQYF. The CDR3, as DNA: TGTGCCAGCAGCTTTTCGTCTAGCGGGAGATCTGGCTACGAGCAGTACTTC.

V is TRBV27 and J is TRBJ2-7; weak D call: TRBD1 (5 bases). V was cut by 5 bases and J by 3 bases, with 11 bases left in between. Germline CDR1 and CDR2: MNHEY and SMNVEV (reference sequence). CDR3 length: 13 amino acids. The CDR3 protein is CASSPLDSYEQYF. The CDR3 bases are TGTGCCAGCAGTCCCCTAGACAGCTACGAGCAGTACTTC.